One sample yielded the 28 T cell receptor beta chains listed below, sequenced in a study of ipilimumab plus nivolumab after autologous stem cell transplantation (TCRdb year 2021). Library generation was performed with the immunoSEQ multiplex PCR assay. TCRdb took over this immuneACCESS table, retaining in-frame rearrangements with V and J assigned. Such tables are incomplete; in checked studies, under half of the missing clones stem from an unresolved V gene, and the remainder is unexplained. The sample has roughly 25,000 clones on record, roughly 84% of them singletons. The ten biggest clones cover around 5.2% of the sample. The sequencing used PBMCs, collected in a trial of ipilimumab plus nivolumab as post-transplant consolidation. Receptors were obtained from a male donor with diffuse large B-cell lymphoma.

The rearrangement links TRBV19 to TRBJ2-7, with 13 bases identical to TRBD2. V trimming: 5 bases; J trimming: 6 bases; junction bases outside the gene matches: 7. The length of the CDR3 is 15 residues. Germline-derived CDR1 and CDR2 are LNHDA and SQIVND (reference sequence). The CDR3 DNA is TGTGCCAGTAGTCATCGGACTAGCGGGGGTGGCGAGCAGTACTTC. It specifies CASSHRTSGGGEQYF.

In this sample, this clone turned up once. The J gene is TRBJ2-5, the V gene TRBV5-1; D tentatively fits TRBD1 or TRBD2 (7 bases each). V dropped 4 bases and J dropped 4 bases, with 23 bases sitting between them. The germline V gene has CDR1 SGHRS and CDR2 YFSETQ. The CDR3 consists of 17 residues. The CDR3 protein is CASSVVGGGGEGETQYF. The CDR3 coding sequence is TGCGCCAGCAGCGTCGTAGGGGGCGGGGGTGAAGGAGAGACCCAGTACTTC.

The V and J genes are TRBV7-2 and TRBJ1-2, with 7 bases matching TRBD1. Germline assignment: CDR1 SGHTA and CDR2 FQGNSA. Germline trimming cut 3 bases from V and 3 bases from J; bases unmatched to any gene: 7. There are 15 residues in the CDR3. Here the CDR3 reads CASSLTGQAHYGYTF. In nucleotides, the CDR3 is TGTGCCAGCAGCTTGACAGGACAGGCCCACTATGGCTACACCTTC.

This chain joins TRBV6-6 and TRBJ1-6; 10 bases are shared with TRBD1. Germline lookup yields CDR1 MNHNY and CDR2 SVGAGI (reference sequence). Trimming cost V 4 bases and J 7 bases; bases outside gene matches: 4. This CDR3 comprises 15 residues. The CDR3 spells CASSFPGQGNSPLHF. In DNA, the CDR3 is TGTGCCAGCAGTTTTCCGGGACAGGGGAATTCACCCCTCCACTTT.

This clone was picked up one time. V gene TRBV23-1 combines with J gene TRBJ1-2; D unclear. TRBV23-1 is known as an ORF, though its function is uncertain. The V gene lost 0 bases and the J gene lost 6 bases, with 11 bases spanning the gap. CDR3 size: 14 residues. In DNA form, the CDR3 reads TGCGCCAGCAGTCAATCGAGTGGGTTCAATGGCTACACCTTC. Encoded protein: CASSQSSGFNGYTF.

This chain connects TRBV5-6 to TRBJ2-5; 7 bases are a match to TRBD2. Losses at the gene ends were 4 bases for V and 1 base for J; bases not matched to a gene: 7. Per the germline V gene, CDR1 is SGHDT and CDR2 is YYEEEE. This CDR3 region has 15 residues. The CDR3 protein is CASSGAGDLQETQYF. CDR3 DNA: TGTGCCAGCAGCGGGGCGGGGGACCTCCAAGAGACCCAGTACTTC. The full variable domain, its missing parts supplied by reference TRBV5-6 and TRBJ2-5, is DAGVTQSPTHLIKTRGQQVTLRCSPKSGHDTVSWYQQALGQGPQFIFQYYEEEERQRGNFPDRFSGHQFPNYSSELNVNALLLGDSALYLCASSGAGDLQETQYFGPGTRLLVL.

CDR3 protein: CASSLQGEVAFF. CDR3 DNA sequence: TGTGCCAGCAGCCTACAGGGGGAGGTGGCTTTCTTT. The genes are TRBV11-2 and TRBJ1-1; 8 positions agree with TRBD1. The CDR3 consists of 12 residues. V trimming: 5 bases; J trimming: 11 bases; junction bases outside the gene matches: 7. Germline loops: CDR1 SGHAT, CDR2 FQNNGV.

The chain links TRBV6-1 to TRBJ1-2; D remains unclear. Germline assignment: CDR1 MNHNS and CDR2 SASEGT. CDR3 size: 13 residues. Trimming took 5 bases from V and 4 from J, leaving 11 bases between them. The CDR3 sequence is CASSRIASYGYTF. CDR3 DNA sequence: TGTGCCAGCAGTAGGATAGCAAGCTATGGCTACACCTTC.

This clone was picked up one time. The chain links TRBV29-1 to TRBJ2-3; TRBD1 aligns across 8 bases. The V gene end was trimmed by 6 bases and the J gene end by 5 bases; junction bases not matched to a gene: 13. The CDR3 contains 15 residues. In germline, CDR1 is SQVTM, CDR2 ANQGSEA. In DNA form, the CDR3 reads TGCAGCGTAACCGACAGGGGAGGTACAGAAGATACGCAGTATTTT. Protein: CSVTDRGGTEDTQYF.

With respect to this clone: Other DNA sequences of this sample code for an identical CDR3. The chain joins TRBV6-1 to TRBJ1-5; no definite D call. The CDR3 is 11 residues long. The V gene lost 5 bases and the J gene lost 4 bases, with 3 bases spanning the gap. The germline V gene has CDR1 MNHNS and CDR2 SASEGT. The CDR3 DNA reads as TGTGCCAGCAGTCGTAATCAGCCCCAGCATTTT. This sequence encodes CASSRNQPQHF.

The chain links TRBV19 to TRBJ1-1; D remains unclear. Trimming left V 5 bases short and J 10 bases short, with 17 bases between. Germline values: CDR1 LNHDA, CDR2 SQIVND (reference sequence). The CDR3 has 13 amino acids. CDR3 sequence: CASSQATPKGAFF. As DNA, the CDR3 is TGTGCCAGTAGTCAGGCCACACCAAAAGGAGCTTTCTTT.

A single count supports this clone. This chain links TRBV27 with TRBJ2-3; 8 nucleotides align to TRBD2. The V gene end was trimmed by 7 bases and the J gene end by 2 bases; junction bases not matched to a gene: 11. Looked up from germline, CDR1 is MNHEY and CDR2 is SMNVEV (reference sequence). The CDR3 is 16 residues long. DNA of the CDR3: TGTGCCAGCAACCCCTACGGGGGGGTGATCACAGATACGCAGTATTTT. Its translation: CASNPYGGVITDTQYF.

V usage is TRBV28 and J usage is TRBJ2-2; weak D call: TRBD2 (5 bases). CDR1 and CDR2 (germline): MDHEN, SYDVKM. The CDR3 contains 12 residues. V lost 6 bases and J lost 5, with 7 bases in between. CDR3 sequence reads: CASRIATGELFF. CDR3 coding DNA: TGTGCCAGCAGGATAGCGACCGGGGAGCTGTTTTTT.

The rearrangement uses TRBV7-8 and TRBJ1-2; 11 bases line up with TRBD1. Germline trimming cut 7 bases from V and 6 bases from J; bases unmatched to any gene: 7. The CDR3 extends over 14 amino acids. Per the germline V gene, CDR1 is SGHVS and CDR2 is FQNEAQ. The CDR3 coding sequence is TGTGCCAGCAACCCCGGACAGGGGGCAGATGGCTACACCTTC. Its translation: CASNPGQGADGYTF. Together with reference TRBV7-8 and TRBJ1-2, the CDR3 gives the full variable domain: GAGVSQSPRYKVAKRGQDVALRCDPISGHVSLFWYQQALGQGPEFLTYFQNEAQLDKSGLPSDRFFAERPEGSVSTLKIQRTQQEDSAVYLCASNPGQGADGYTFGSGTRLTVV.

This chain links TRBV10-1 with TRBJ1-2, with 7 bases aligning to TRBD1. V dropped 5 bases and J dropped 5; count of bases not matched to a gene: 11. Germline CDR1 reads WNHNN; CDR2 reads SYGVQD (reference sequence). The CDR3 loop spans 15 amino acids. For the CDR3, the DNA is TGCGCCAGCAGTCCCAAAGGGGGCGCCTCATATGGCTACACCTTC. Amino acids: CASSPKGGASYGYTF.

This clone came up once. The rearrangement joins TRBV5-1 to TRBJ2-5; no firm D call. This CDR3 contains 12 residues. The germline CDR1 and CDR2 sequences are SGHRS and YFSETQ. V was cut by 8 bases and J by 9 bases, with 17 bases left in between. The CDR3 DNA sequence: TGCGCCAGTTCCCAATTCAATGAGGCCCAGTACTTC. Protein product: CASSQFNEAQYF.

The chain has TRBV5-1 and TRBJ2-7; TRBD1 matches at 9 bases. V lost 1 base to trimming and J lost 5 bases; unmatched junction nucleotides: 1. CDR1 is SGHRS and CDR2 is YFSETQ in the germline V gene. The CDR3 is made up of 13 amino acids. Here the CDR3 reads CASSLRDRDEQYF. CDR3 coding DNA: TGCGCCAGCAGCTTGAGGGACAGGGACGAGCAGTACTTC.

The V and J genes are TRBV2 and TRBJ1-2; 10 nucleotides align to TRBD1. This CDR3 is built from 15 residues. Germline CDR1 SNHLY, CDR2 FYNNEI. Unmatched junction bases numbered 8, after V lost 8 bases and J lost 2 bases. The CDR3 is CASRIGQGVNYGYTF. For the CDR3, the DNA is TGTGCCAGCCGCATCGGACAGGGGGTAAACTATGGCTACACCTTC.

This chain connects TRBV5-4 to TRBJ2-7; 15 nucleotides agree with TRBD2. This CDR3 is 19 amino acids long. Germline CDR1 reads SGHNT; CDR2 reads YYREEE (reference sequence). V lost 4 bases and J lost 2; bases outside the gene matches: 13. This CDR3 is CASSPGLAGGLKKTYEQYF. The CDR3 region has the DNA TGTGCCAGCAGCCCCGGACTAGCGGGGGGGCTTAAGAAGACCTACGAGCAGTACTTC.

V gene TRBV6-5 combines with J gene TRBJ2-7; no reliable D call. The V gene's germline CDR1 is MNHEY and CDR2 SVGAGI. The ends were cut back, 2 bases at V and 3 bases at J, with 14 bases in the middle. There are 15 residues in the CDR3. The CDR3, as DNA: TGTGCCAGCAGTTACGTTCAGGAAACACGCTACGAGCAGTACTTC. Protein sequence: CASSYVQETRYEQYF.

The chain has TRBV2 and TRBJ2-1; 8 bases are shared with TRBD2. This CDR3 has 17 amino acids. Germline V gives CDR1 SNHLY, CDR2 FYNNEI. Trimming at V came to 4 bases and at J to 7 bases, leaving 15 bases not matched to a gene. Written as DNA, the CDR3 is TGTGCCAGCAGTGTTACGGTCTGGCGGGGGGAGGGGAATGAGCAGTTCTTC. It is translated as CASSVTVWRGEGNEQFF.

The chain uses TRBV29-1 and TRBJ2-6, with D unclear. Germline loops: CDR1 SQVTM, CDR2 ANQGSEA. The V end was cut by 4 bases, the J end by 2 bases, with 6 bases between. The CDR3 has 13 amino acids. The CDR3 loop is CSVADPGANVLTF. CDR3 sequence (DNA): TGCAGCGTTGCGGACCCTGGGGCCAACGTCCTGACTTTC.

The rearrangement links TRBV7-3 to TRBJ1-2; TRBD1 matches at 10 bases. V trimming: 5 bases; J trimming: 3 bases; junction bases outside the gene matches: 6. The CDR3 totals 15 residues. The germline CDR1 and CDR2 sequences are SGHTA and FQGTGA. CDR3 sequence: CASSEATGGHYGYTF. In DNA form, the CDR3 reads TGTGCCAGCAGCGAGGCGACAGGGGGCCACTATGGCTACACCTTC. Full variable domain (remainder filled in from reference TRBV7-3 and TRBJ1-2): GAGVSQTPSNKVTEKGKYVELRCDPISGHTALYWYRQSLGQGPEFLIYFQGTGAADDSGLPNDRFFAVRPEGSVSTLKIQRTERGDSAVYLCASSEATGGHYGYTFGSGTRLTVV.

This clone was counted only a few times. The chain employs TRBV7-2 and TRBJ2-1, with TRBD2 matching 7 bases. This CDR3 region has 17 residues. The trim removed 2 bases at V and 9 bases at J, leaving 16 bases unmatched. Per the germline V gene, CDR1 is SGHTA and CDR2 is FQGNSA. The CDR3 bases are TGTGCCAGCAGCTTAATCCGACTAGCAGGCCAGGGAGCTGAGCAGTTCTTC. Its protein is CASSLIRLAGQGAEQFF.

V usage is TRBV5-6 and J usage is TRBJ1-2; a possible D gene is TRBD1 (6 bases). V lost 1 base and J lost 6, with 10 bases in between. CDR3 length: 13 amino acids. CDR1 and CDR2 from the germline V gene are SGHDT and YYEEEE. CDR3 nucleotides: TGTGCCAGCAGCTTGAACAGGGTGGATGGCTACACCTTC. Translating gives CASSLNRVDGYTF.

This clone was seen a few times. This chain links TRBV21-1 with TRBJ2-5; the table calls TRBD1, which could not be checked here. TRBV21-1 is described as a pseudogene. The CDR3 is 13 residues long. The CDR3: CASTTGGQETQYF. The CDR3 DNA reads TGTGCCAGCACCACAGGGGGGCAAGAGACCCAGTACTTC.

The chain has TRBV19 and TRBJ2-1, with D tentatively TRBD1 or TRBD2 (5 bases each). The V end was cut by 7 bases, the J end by 6 bases, with 16 bases between. From germline, CDR1 is LNHDA and CDR2 SQIVND (reference sequence). This CDR3 has 14 residues. This chain's CDR3 is CASTGTAGVNEQFF. The CDR3 nucleotides are TGTGCCAGTACCGGGACCGCTGGGGTCAATGAGCAGTTCTTC. The complete variable domain, with remaining parts taken from reference TRBV19 and TRBJ2-1, reads DGGITQSPKYLFRKEGQNVTLSCEQNLNHDAMYWYRQDPGQGLRLIYYSQIVNDFQKGDIAEGYSVSREKKESFPLTVTSAQKNPTAFYLCASTGTAGVNEQFFGPGTRLTVL.

The chain carries TRBV7-9 and TRBJ1-1, with D hard to call. The CDR3 length is 13 residues. From germline, CDR1 is SEHNR and CDR2 FQNEAQ (reference sequence). Trimming removed 5 bases from V and 1 base from J, with 8 bases in between. This CDR3 reads CASSQKENTEAFF. In nucleotides, the CDR3 is TGTGCCAGCAGCCAGAAAGAGAACACTGAAGCTTTCTTT. The variable domain in full, completed from reference TRBV7-9 and TRBJ1-1, reads DTGVSQNPRHKITKRGQNVTFRCDPISEHNRLYWYRQTLGQGPEFLTYFQNEAQLEKSRLLSDRFSAERPKGSFSTLEIQRTEQGDSAMYLCASSQKENTEAFFGQGTRLTVV.